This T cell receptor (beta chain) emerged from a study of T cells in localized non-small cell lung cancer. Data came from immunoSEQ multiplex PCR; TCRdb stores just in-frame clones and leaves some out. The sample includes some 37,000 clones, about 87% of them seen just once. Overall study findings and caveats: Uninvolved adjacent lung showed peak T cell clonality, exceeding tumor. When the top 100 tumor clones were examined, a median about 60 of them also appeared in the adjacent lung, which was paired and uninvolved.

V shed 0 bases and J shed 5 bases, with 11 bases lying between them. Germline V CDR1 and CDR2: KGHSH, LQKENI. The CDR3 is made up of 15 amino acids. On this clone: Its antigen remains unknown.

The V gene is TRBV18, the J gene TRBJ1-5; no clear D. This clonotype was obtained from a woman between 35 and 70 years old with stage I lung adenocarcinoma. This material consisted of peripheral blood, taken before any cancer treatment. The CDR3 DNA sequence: TGTGCCAGCTCACCACCGCCAGCTAAAGATCAGCCCCAGCATTTT. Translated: CASSPPPAKDQPQHF.